Each of the 9 T cell receptor beta chains below was sequenced from the same sample in a study of shared clonotypes between healthy human individuals. CD45RO-negative CD8 cells positively selected for CCR7 made up the naive population, which excluded terminally differentiated effector memory CD45RA+ cells. Produced via immunoSEQ multiplex PCR; TCRdb's table is partial and in-frame only. The repertoire holds approximately 600,000 clones, approximately 96% seen once, with about 0.11% in the top ten. What was sequenced was naive CD8+ T cells sorted from blood. The receptors derive from a woman aged 25 to 39 in good health.

This clone showed up just once. The chain is built from TRBV25-1 and TRBJ2-1; TRBD2 aligns across 7 bases. There are 15 residues in the CDR3. Germline V gene sequence: CDR1 MGHDK, CDR2 SYGVNS. V dropped 5 bases and J dropped 7; count of bases not matched to a gene: 11. The CDR3 here is CASSPPAGAFNEQFF. Written as DNA, the CDR3 is TGTGCCAGCAGTCCCCCTGCGGGAGCTTTTAATGAGCAGTTCTTC.

This chain uses TRBV6-1 with TRBJ2-7; D not resolved. Germline loops: CDR1 MNHNS, CDR2 SASEGT. The germline V and J ends were trimmed by 6 bases and 2 bases, with 11 bases remaining between them. The CDR3 length is 13 residues. The CDR3 here is CASRDRTPYEQYF. The DNA for the CDR3 is TGTGCCAGCAGGGACCGCACGCCCTACGAGCAGTACTTC.

This rearrangement joins TRBV9 to TRBJ2-1; TRBD2 matches 15 bases. From germline, CDR1 is SGDLS and CDR2 YYNGEE. There are 19 residues in the CDR3. After removal of 2 bases from V and 0 bases from J, the junction contained 6 bases not matched to a gene. The CDR3 spells CASSVAGLAGGGSYNEQFF. CDR3 nucleotides: TGTGCCAGCAGCGTCGCGGGACTAGCGGGAGGAGGCTCCTACAATGAGCAGTTCTTC.

The chain is built from TRBV6-1 and TRBJ2-7; the D gene is possibly TRBD2 (5 bases). Germline CDR1 and CDR2: MNHNS and SASEGT. The CDR3 has 12 residues. Trimming took 4 bases from V and 4 from J, leaving 8 bases between them. This CDR3 is CASSVGKYEQYF. In DNA, the CDR3 is TGTGCCAGCAGTGTCGGGAAATACGAGCAGTACTTC.

This rearrangement joins TRBV25-1 to TRBJ1-1; D unclear. The CDR3 consists of 11 residues. The germline CDR1 and CDR2 sequences are MGHDK and SYGVNS. Deletions cut 4 bases from V and 7 bases from J, with 7 bases between. CDR3 protein: CASSGVFEAFF. CDR3 in DNA: TGTGCCAGCAGTGGGGTGTTTGAAGCTTTCTTT.

V gene TRBV6-6 combines with J gene TRBJ2-2; D is unresolved. CDR1 is MNHNY, CDR2 SVGAGI, per germline (reference sequence). Trimming removed 5 bases at V and 5 bases at J, with 6 bases between. The CDR3 consists of 12 residues. DNA for the CDR3: TGTGCCAGCAGTCTCGGAACCGGGGAGCTGTTTTTT. Protein sequence: CASSLGTGELFF.

This chain joins TRBV5-8 and TRBJ1-1; D remains unclear. The CDR3 sequence is 15 residues long. V was cut by 6 bases and J by 2 bases, with 17 bases left in between. In germline, CDR1 is SGHTS, CDR2 YDEGEE. CDR3 loop: CASTLSYGANTEAFF. DNA for the CDR3: TGTGCCAGCACCCTGTCCTACGGCGCCAACACTGAAGCTTTCTTT.

V gene TRBV25-1 combines with J gene TRBJ2-6; D is ambiguous. The CDR3 runs 16 residues. The ends were cut back, 1 base at V and 0 bases at J, with 7 bases in the middle. Germline V lookup: CDR1 MGHDK, CDR2 SYGVNS. The DNA of the CDR3 is TGTGCCAGCAGTGAATTCCCACTCTCTGGGGCCAACGTCCTGACTTTC. This codes for CASSEFPLSGANVLTF.

V gene TRBV5-6 combines with J gene TRBJ1-3; D call uncertain. This CDR3 has 15 amino acids. V shed 0 bases and J shed 0 bases, with 7 bases lying between them. Germline CDR1 is SGHDT and CDR2 is YYEEEE. CDR3 region: CASSLGAASGNTIYF. The CDR3 DNA follows: TGTGCCAGCAGCTTGGGTGCAGCCTCTGGAAACACCATATATTTT.